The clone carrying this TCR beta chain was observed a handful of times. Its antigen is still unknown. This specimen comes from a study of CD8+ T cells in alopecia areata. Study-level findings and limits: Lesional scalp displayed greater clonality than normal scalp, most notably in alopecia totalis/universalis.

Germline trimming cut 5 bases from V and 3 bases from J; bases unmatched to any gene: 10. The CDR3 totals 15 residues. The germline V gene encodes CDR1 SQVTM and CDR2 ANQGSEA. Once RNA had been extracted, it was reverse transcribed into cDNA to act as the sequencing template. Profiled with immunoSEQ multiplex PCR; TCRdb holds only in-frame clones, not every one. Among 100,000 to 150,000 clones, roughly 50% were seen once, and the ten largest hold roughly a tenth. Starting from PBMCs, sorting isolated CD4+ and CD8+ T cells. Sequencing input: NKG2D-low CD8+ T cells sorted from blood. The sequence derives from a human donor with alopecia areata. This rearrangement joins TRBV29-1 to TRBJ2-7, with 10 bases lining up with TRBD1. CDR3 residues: CSVSTRDRGVYEQYF. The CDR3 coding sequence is TGCAGCGTTTCGACGCGGGACAGGGGAGTCTACGAGCAGTACTTC.